The 18 T cell receptor beta chains in this list originate from one sample, sequenced in a study of T cell repertoires in cytomegalovirus infection. TCRdb re-called the reads with MiXCR, one entry per CDR3 protein. Of 650,000 to 850,000 distinct CDR3 sequences listed, approximately 32% are singletons. Their specific antigens are unknown. The sequencing used cultured CD8+ T cells from PBMCs, collected from culture after CMV antigen stimulation. The receptors stem from a human donor in good health (CMV status not recorded). Some clones in this sample may be carry-over from other donors' samples.

The sample holds a few counts of this clonotype. The J gene is TRBJ1-1, the V gene TRBV24-1; the match to TRBD1 covers 11 bases. Looked up from germline, CDR1 is KGHDR and CDR2 is SFDVKD. V was clipped by 4 bases and J by 6 bases; unmatched bases: 6. CDR3 length: 15 residues. CDR3 coding DNA: TGTGCCACCAGTGACCCGGACAGGGGGCTGTCTGAAGCTTTCTTT. This sequence encodes CATSDPDRGLSEAFF.

The chain joins TRBV5-1 to TRBJ1-1; TRBD1 might be the D (5 bases). The CDR3 length is 14 residues. V was trimmed by 2 bases and J by 2 bases, leaving 10 bases between them. Germline V gene lookup returns CDR1 SGHRS and CDR2 YFSETQ. DNA of the CDR3: TGCGCCAGCAGCTTTTACAGGCCTAACACTGAAGCTTTCTTT. This codes for CASSFYRPNTEAFF.

This sequence joins TRBV6-2 or TRBV6-3 and TRBJ2-7; TRBD2 matches 9 bases. In germline, CDR1 is MNHEY, CDR2 SVGEGT. After removal of 2 bases from V and 6 bases from J, the junction contained 8 bases not matched to a gene. The CDR3 spans 15 residues. The CDR3 nucleotides are TGTGCCAGCAGTTACAGCGCGGGGGGGCCGTTCGAGCAGTACGTC. This codes for CASSYSAGGPFEQYV.

The rearrangement uses TRBV11-2 and TRBJ2-1; maybe TRBD2 (6 bases). V shed 0 bases and J shed 6 bases, with 12 bases lying between them. The CDR3 sequence is 15 residues long. Germline CDR1 SGHAT, CDR2 FQNNGV. CDR3 sequence: CASSLDPGDGNEQFF. CDR3 DNA: TGTGCCAGCAGCTTAGATCCGGGGGACGGCAATGAGCAGTTCTTC.

The V gene is TRBV9, the J gene TRBJ2-5; D is possibly TRBD2 (7 bases). This CDR3 has 16 residues. Germline V gene data show CDR1 as SGDLS and CDR2 as YYNGEE. V was cut by 4 bases and J by 5 bases, with 21 bases left in between. Here the CDR3 DNA reads TGTGCCAGCAGCCAGGATGGGGGGGGGCCAGGGGAGACCCAGTACTTC. It translates to CASSQDGGGPGETQYF.

The gene calls are TRBV6-2 or TRBV6-3 and TRBJ1-1, with 7 bases matching TRBD1. With 3 bases clipped from V and 1 base from J, the junction kept 2 bases outside the gene matches. Germline V gene data show CDR1 as MNHEY and CDR2 as SVGEGT. The CDR3 has 14 residues. Written as DNA, the CDR3 is TGTGCCAGCAGTTATGACAGGGAGAACACTGAAGCTTTCTTT. It is translated as CASSYDRENTEAFF.

This clonotype was found a few times. In DNA form, the CDR3 reads TGCGCCAGCAACCCACCTAGGACAGGGGGCATGAACACTGAAGCTTTCTTT. Translated: CASNPPRTGGMNTEAFF. The chain employs TRBV5-1 and TRBJ1-1; the match to TRBD1 covers 11 bases. Germline assignment: CDR1 SGHRS and CDR2 YFSETQ. The CDR3 contains 17 residues. V lost 6 bases to trimming and J lost 0 bases; unmatched junction nucleotides: 10.

Ten or more counts support this clonotype. CDR3: CASTGTLGGNQPQHF. The CDR3 bases are TGTGCCAGCACCGGAACTTTGGGGGGTAATCAGCCCCAGCATTTT. This chain uses TRBV12-3 or TRBV12-4 with TRBJ1-5; perhaps TRBD1 as D (5 bases). V was cut by 7 bases and J by 4 bases, with 17 bases left in between. The CDR3 loop spans 15 amino acids.

The rearrangement joins TRBV6-1 to TRBJ2-2; TRBD2 matches at 9 bases. The CDR3 is made up of 17 amino acids. The V gene end was trimmed by 2 bases and the J gene end by 5 bases; junction bases not matched to a gene: 9. Germline loops: CDR1 MNHNS, CDR2 SASEGT. CDR3 DNA sequence: TGTGCCAGCAGTGAAAAGCGGGGGGATCCTAGAACCGGGGAGCTGTTTTTT. It yields the protein CASSEKRGDPRTGELFF.

The rearrangement uses TRBV27 and TRBJ2-7; the match to TRBD2 covers 8 bases. This CDR3 contains 13 residues. The V and J ends lost 7 bases and 6 bases, in that order; junction bases with no gene match: 8. Looked up from germline, CDR1 is MNHEY and CDR2 is SMNVEV (reference sequence). CDR3 DNA sequence: TGTGCCAGCACACCCGGGGGGGGAAGCGAGCAGTACTTC. It encodes CASTPGGGSEQYF.

This chain uses TRBV4-3 with TRBJ1-4, with D perhaps matching TRBD1 (6 bases). The germline V gene has CDR1 LGHNA and CDR2 YSLEER. CDR3 length equals 14 residues. V lost 1 base, J lost 4 bases, and 7 bases lay in between. For the CDR3, the DNA is TGCGCCAGCAGCCAAGGGACAGTTAATGAAAAACTGTTTTTT. It encodes CASSQGTVNEKLFF.

Concerning this clonotype itself: A much more abundant neighbour one base away suggests this may be a read error. The gene calls are TRBV9 and TRBJ1-5; 8 positions match TRBD1. From germline, CDR1 is SGDLS and CDR2 YYNGEE. J lost 0 bases, V lost 3 bases, and 2 bases had no gene match. This CDR3 is 15 amino acids long. The CDR3, as DNA: TGTGCCAGCAGCGCGACAGGGGATAGCAATCAGCCCCAGCATTTT. Translating it yields CASSATGDSNQPQHF.

This clonotype was counted a few times. The chain is built from TRBV12-3 or TRBV12-4 and TRBJ2-1; the D gene could be TRBD1 or TRBD2 (6 bases each). This CDR3 has 13 amino acids. V was clipped by 6 bases and J by 9 bases, with 15 bases between them. CDR3 sequence reads: CASRNREVSEQFF. The CDR3 DNA sequence: TGTGCCAGCAGAAACAGGGAGGTCAGTGAGCAGTTCTTC.

The DNA for the CDR3 is TGTGCCAGCAGTTTATCGTCAGGGACGGGCTATGGCTACACCTTC. This gives the protein CASSLSSGTGYGYTF. V gene TRBV27 combines with J gene TRBJ1-2; D may be TRBD1 (5 bases). The V end lost 0 bases, the J end lost 4 bases, and 12 bases lay between the germline ends. The germline gives CDR1 MNHEY, CDR2 SMNVEV (reference sequence). The CDR3 consists of 15 residues.

In this sample, this clonotype turned up a few times. The chain combines TRBV7-9 with TRBJ2-1, with TRBD2 matching 14 bases. V trimming: 5 bases; J trimming: 12 bases; junction bases outside the gene matches: 15. This CDR3 comprises 17 residues. Per the germline V gene, CDR1 is SEHNR and CDR2 is FQNEAQ (reference sequence). This CDR3 is CASSQEEGTSGGFGQFF. The CDR3 coding sequence is TGTGCCAGCAGCCAAGAGGAGGGGACTAGCGGGGGATTCGGGCAGTTCTTC.

In this sample, this clonotype turned up a few times. The chain links TRBV11-2 to TRBJ1-1; D remains unclear. CDR1 is SGHAT, CDR2 FQNNGV, per germline. This CDR3 has 14 amino acids. With 2 bases removed from V and 4 bases from J, the gap between germline ends came to 11 bases. In DNA, the CDR3 is TGTGCCAGCAGCTTATTAGGGTTGGGCACTGAAGCTTTCTTT. This encodes CASSLLGLGTEAFF.

This rearrangement joins TRBV29-1 to TRBJ2-4; D gene uncertain. Trimming pared 4 bases from V and 5 bases from J, leaving 12 bases between. This CDR3 comprises 13 residues. Germline V gene data show CDR1 as SQVTM and CDR2 as ANQGSEA. In nucleotides, the CDR3 is TGCAGCGTTGCAGGACCAGATGAAAACATTCAGTACTTC. The encoded protein is CSVAGPDENIQYF.

This chain links TRBV12-3 or TRBV12-4 with TRBJ2-5; 12 nucleotides align to TRBD1. After removal of 5 bases from V and 5 bases from J, the junction contained 9 bases not matched to a gene. CDR3 length: 16 amino acids. CDR3 sequence: CASSGRGTGGFETQYF. The CDR3 DNA reads TGTGCCAGCAGTGGGAGAGGGACAGGGGGCTTTGAGACCCAGTACTTC.